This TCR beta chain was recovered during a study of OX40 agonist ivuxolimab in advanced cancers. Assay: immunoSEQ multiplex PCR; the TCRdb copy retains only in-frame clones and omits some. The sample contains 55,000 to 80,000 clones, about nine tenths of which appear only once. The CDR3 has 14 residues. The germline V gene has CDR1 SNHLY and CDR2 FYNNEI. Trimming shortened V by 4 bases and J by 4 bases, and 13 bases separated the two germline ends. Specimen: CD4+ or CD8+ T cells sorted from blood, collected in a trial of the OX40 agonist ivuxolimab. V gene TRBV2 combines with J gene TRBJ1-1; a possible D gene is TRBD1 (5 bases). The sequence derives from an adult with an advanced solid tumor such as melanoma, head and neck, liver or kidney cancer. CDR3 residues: CASSGTRGGTEAFF. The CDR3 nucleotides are TGTGCCAGCAGTGGCACCCGGGGCGGCACTGAAGCTTTCTTT.